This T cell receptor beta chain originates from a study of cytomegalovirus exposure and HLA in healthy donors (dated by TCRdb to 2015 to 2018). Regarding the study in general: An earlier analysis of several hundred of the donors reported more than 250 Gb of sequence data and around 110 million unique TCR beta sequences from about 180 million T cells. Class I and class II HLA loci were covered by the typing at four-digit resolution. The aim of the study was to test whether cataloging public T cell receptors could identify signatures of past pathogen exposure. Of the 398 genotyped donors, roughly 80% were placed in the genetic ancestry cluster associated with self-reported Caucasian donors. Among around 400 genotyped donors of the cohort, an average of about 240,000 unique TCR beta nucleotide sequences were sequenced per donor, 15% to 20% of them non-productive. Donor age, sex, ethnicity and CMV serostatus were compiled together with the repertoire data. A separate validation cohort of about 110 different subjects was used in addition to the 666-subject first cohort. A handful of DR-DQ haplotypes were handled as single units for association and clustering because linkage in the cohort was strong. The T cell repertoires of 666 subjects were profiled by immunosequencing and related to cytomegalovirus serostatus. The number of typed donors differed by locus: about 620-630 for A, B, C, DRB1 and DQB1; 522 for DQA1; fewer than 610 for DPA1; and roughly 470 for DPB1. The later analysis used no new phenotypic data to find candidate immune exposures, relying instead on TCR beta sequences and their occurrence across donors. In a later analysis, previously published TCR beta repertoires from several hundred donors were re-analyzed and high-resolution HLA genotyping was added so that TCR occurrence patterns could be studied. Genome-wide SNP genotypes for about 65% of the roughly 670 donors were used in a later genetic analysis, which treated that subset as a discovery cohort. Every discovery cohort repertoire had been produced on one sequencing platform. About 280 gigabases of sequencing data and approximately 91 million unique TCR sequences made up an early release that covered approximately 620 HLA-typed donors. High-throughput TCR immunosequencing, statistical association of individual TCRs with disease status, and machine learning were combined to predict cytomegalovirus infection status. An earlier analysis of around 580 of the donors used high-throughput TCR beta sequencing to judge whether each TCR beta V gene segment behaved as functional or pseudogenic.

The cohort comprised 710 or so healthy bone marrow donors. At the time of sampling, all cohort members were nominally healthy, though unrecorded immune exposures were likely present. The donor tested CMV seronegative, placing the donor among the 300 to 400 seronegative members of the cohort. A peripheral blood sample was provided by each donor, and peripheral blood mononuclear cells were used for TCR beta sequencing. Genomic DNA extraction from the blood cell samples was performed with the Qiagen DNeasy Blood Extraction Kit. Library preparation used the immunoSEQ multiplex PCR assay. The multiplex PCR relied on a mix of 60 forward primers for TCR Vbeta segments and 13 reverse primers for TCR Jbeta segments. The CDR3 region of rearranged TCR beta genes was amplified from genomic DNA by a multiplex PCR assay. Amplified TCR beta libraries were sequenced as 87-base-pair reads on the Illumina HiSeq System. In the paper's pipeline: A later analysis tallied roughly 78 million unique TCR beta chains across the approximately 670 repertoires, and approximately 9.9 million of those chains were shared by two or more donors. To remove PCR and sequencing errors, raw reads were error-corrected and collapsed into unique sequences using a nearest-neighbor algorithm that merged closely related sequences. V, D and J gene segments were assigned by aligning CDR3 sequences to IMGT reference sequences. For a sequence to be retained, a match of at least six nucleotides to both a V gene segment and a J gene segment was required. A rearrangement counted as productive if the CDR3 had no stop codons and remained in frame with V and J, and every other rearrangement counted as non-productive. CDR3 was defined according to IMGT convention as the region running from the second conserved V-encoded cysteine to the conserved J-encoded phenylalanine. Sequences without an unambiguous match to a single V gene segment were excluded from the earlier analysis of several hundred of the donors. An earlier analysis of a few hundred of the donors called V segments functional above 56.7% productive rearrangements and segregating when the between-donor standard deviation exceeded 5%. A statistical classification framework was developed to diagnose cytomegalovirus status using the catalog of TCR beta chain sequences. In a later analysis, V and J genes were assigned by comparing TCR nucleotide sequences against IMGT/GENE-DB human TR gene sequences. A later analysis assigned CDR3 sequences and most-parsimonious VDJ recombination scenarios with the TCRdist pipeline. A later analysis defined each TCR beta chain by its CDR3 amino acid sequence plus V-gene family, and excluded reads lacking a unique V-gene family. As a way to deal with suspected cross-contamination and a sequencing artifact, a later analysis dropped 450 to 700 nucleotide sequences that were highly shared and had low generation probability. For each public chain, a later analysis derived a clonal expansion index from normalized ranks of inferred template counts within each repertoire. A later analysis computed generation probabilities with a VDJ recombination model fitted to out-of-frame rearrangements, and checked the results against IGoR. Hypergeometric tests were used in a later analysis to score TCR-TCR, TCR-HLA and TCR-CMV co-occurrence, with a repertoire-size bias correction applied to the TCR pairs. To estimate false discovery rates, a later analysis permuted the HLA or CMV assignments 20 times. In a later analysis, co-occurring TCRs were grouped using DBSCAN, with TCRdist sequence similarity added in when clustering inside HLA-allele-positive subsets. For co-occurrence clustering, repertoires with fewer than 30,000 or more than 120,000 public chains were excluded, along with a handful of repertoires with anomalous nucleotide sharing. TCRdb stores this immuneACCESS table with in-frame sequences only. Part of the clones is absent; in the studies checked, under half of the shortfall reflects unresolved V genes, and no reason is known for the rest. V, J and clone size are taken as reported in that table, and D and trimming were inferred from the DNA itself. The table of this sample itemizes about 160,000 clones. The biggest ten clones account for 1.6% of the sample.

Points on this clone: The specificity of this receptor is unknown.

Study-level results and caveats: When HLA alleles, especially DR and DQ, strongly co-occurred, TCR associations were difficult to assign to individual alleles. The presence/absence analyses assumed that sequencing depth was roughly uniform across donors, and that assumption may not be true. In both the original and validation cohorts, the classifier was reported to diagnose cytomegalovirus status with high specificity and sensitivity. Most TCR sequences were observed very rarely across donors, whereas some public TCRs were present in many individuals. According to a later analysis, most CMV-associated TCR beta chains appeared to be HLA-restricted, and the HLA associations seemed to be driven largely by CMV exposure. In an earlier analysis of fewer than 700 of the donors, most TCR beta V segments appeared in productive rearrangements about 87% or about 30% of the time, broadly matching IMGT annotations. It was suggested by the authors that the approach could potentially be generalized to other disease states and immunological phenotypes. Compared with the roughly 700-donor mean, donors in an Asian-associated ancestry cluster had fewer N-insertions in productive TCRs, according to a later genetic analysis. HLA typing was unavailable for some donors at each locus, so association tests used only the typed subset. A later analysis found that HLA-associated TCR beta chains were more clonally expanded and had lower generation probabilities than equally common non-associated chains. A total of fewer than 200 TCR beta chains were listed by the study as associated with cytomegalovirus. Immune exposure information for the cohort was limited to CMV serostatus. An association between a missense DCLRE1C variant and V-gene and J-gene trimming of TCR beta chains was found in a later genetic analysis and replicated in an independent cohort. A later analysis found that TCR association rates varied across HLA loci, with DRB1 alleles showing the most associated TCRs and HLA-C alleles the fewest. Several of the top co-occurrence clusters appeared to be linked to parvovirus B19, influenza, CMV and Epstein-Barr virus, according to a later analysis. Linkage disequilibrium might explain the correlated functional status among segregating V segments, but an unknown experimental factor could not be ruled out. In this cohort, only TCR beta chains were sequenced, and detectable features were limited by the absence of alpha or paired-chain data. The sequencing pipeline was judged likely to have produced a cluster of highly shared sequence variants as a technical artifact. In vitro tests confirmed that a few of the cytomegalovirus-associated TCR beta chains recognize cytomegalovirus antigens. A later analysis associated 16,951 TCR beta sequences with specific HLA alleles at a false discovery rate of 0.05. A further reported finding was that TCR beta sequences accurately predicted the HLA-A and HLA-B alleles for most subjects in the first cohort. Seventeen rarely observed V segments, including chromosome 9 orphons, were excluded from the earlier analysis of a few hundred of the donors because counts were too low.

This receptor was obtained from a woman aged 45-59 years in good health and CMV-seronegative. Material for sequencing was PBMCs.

The CDR3: CASSVASTDTQYF. The nucleotides are TGCGCCAGCAGCGTAGCAAGCACAGATACGCAGTATTTT. Here the chain combines TRBV5-1 and TRBJ2-3, with the D gene not confidently named. CDR1 and CDR2, per the germline V gene, are SGHRS and YFSETQ. Trimming at the junction amounts to 4 bases on V and 0 bases on J, and the germline ends lie 6 bases apart. The CDR3 spans 13 residues, from the cysteine through the phenylalanine. The CDR3 DNA has 39 bases and is translated from base 1.